This T cell receptor (beta chain) derives from a study of blood T cell repertoires in COVID-19. Study-wide context: Nucleic acid was either cDNA or gDNA, and it came from T cells, B-cell-depleted T cells, or PBMCs.

Germline loops: CDR1 SGHVS, CDR2 FNYEAQ. The J segment lost 6 bases and the V segment lost 5 bases, leaving 8 bases of the junction unmatched. The CDR3 length is 14 residues. Authors' data handling: Nucleated cell counts were estimated from reference gene primer amplification. Only in-frame clones appear in the TCRdb table, and some are missing; sequencing was by immunoSEQ multiplex PCR. V, J and clone size derive from that table, while D and trimming were established from the DNA sequence. This table has under 150,000 clones, around 80% appearing once. The chain has TRBV7-6 and TRBJ2-7; the match to TRBD1 covers 9 bases. This clonotype was sampled from a woman in her forties or fifties with acute or convalescent COVID-19. The sample comprised peripheral blood. Written as DNA, the CDR3 is TGTGCCAGCAGCCGCCGGGACAGGGAGATCGAGCAGTACTTC. As protein: CASSRRDREIEQYF.